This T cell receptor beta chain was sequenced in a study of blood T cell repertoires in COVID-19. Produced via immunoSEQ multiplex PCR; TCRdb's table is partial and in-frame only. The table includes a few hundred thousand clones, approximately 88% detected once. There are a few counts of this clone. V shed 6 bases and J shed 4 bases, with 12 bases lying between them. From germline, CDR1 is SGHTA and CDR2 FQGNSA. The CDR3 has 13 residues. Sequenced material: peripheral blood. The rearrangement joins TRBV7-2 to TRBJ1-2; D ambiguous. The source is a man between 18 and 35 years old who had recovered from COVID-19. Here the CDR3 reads CASSPGSGYGYTF. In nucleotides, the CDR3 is TGTGCCAGCAGTCCGGGGTCCGGCTATGGCTACACCTTC.